This T cell receptor (beta chain) was identified in a study of OX40 agonist ivuxolimab in advanced cancers. Some clones are missing from TCRdb's copy, which holds only in-frame ones; the method was immunoSEQ multiplex PCR. Of about 150,000 clones listed, 94% are singletons. The CDR3 has 16 amino acids. Germline trimming cut 4 bases from V and 2 bases from J; bases unmatched to any gene: 7. Germline loops: CDR1 SGHRS, CDR2 YFSETQ. The sequence was collected from an adult with an advanced solid tumor such as melanoma, head and neck, liver or kidney cancer. The material was CD4+ or CD8+ T cells sorted from blood, obtained in a trial of the OX40 agonist ivuxolimab. The chain couples TRBV5-1 to TRBJ1-2; TRBD1 matches 11 bases. The CDR3 loop reads CASSLRTGGLNYGYTF. The CDR3, as DNA: TGCGCCAGCAGCCTAAGGACAGGGGGCTTAAACTATGGCTACACCTTC.